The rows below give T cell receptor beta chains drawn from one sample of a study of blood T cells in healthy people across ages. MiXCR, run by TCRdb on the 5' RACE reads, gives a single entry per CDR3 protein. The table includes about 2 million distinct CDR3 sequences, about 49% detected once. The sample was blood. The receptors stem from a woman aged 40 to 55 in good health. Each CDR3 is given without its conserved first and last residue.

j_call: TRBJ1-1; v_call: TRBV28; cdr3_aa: ASSLPPTNLNAEAF
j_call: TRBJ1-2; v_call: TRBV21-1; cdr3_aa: ASSKDRQSGRSGYT
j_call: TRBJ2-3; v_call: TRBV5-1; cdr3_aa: ASSHGPSGGHTDTQY
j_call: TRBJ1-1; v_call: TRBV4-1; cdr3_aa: ASSQDKESPDPEAF
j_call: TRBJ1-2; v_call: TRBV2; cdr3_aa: ASRADFPPFYGYT
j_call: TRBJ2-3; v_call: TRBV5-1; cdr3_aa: ASSLGVSDTQY
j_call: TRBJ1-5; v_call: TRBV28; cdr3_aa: ASSLWKTGLSNQPQH
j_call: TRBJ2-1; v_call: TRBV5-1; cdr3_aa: ACNAMTGYNELF
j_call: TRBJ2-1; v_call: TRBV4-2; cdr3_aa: ASSQDVASGGANGEQF
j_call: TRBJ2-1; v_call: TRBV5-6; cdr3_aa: ASSSDRDPEAPYNEQF
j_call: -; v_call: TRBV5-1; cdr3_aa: ASSRRGKGQGSEQY
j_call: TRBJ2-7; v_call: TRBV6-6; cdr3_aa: ASSYGHLYEQY
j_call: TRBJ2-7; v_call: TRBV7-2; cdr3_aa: ASSRQYRYEQY
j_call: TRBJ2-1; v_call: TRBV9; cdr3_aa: ASSEGLPGTSGYNEQF
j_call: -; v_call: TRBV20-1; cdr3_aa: SEKYRDLGETQY
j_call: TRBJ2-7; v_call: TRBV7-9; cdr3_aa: ASSSNGVGYEQY
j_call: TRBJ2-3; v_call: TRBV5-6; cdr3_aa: ASSFSVAGGSTDTQY
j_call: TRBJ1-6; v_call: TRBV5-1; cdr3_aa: ASSPTPPGSNNSPLH
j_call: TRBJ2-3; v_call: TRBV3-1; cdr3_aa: ASSQDLILAGASDTQY
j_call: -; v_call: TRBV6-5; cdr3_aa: ASSYAQRAPAEQY
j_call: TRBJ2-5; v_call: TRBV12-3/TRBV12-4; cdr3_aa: ASTDRGGDRATQY
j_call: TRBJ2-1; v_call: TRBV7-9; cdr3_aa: ASSIWDRDTYNEQF
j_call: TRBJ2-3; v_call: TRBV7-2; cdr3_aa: ASSSDISTDTQY
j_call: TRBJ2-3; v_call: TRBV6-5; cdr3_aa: ASSPDAKDTQY
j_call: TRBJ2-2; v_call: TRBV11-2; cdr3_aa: ASSLLSLAGGELF
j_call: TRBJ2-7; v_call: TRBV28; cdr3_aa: ASSSRGQPDPYEQY
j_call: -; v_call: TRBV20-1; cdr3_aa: SASHPGQESYEQY
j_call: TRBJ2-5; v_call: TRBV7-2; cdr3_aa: ASSFRGGGPSKETQY
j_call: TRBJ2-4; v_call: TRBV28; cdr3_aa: ASSFSLAKNIQY
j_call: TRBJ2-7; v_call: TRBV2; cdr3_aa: ASRGGVYEQY
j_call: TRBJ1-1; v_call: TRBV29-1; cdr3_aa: SVEGLGTGGRLNTEAF
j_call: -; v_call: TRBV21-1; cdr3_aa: ASSNGTGGGVSSYNEQY
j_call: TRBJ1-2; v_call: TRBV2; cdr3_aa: ATKLSTAQILLSGYT
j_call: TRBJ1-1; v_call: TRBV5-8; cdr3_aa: ASSWAINTEAF
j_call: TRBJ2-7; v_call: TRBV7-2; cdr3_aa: ASSSPGQAYEQY
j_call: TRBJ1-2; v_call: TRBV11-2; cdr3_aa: ASSLGTRKDYGYT
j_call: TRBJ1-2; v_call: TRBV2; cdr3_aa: ASSDGAGAVNGYT
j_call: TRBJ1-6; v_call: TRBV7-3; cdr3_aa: ASSSGTGRGPLH
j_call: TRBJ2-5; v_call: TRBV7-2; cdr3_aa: ASSLVRDRYETQY
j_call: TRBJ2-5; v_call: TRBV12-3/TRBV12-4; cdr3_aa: ASSSRQGPRGETQY
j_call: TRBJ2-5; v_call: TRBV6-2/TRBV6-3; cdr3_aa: ASSGTTQKTQY
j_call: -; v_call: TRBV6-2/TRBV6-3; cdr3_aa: ASTITGNFYEQY
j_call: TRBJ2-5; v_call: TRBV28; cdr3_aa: ASSLWRLGETQY
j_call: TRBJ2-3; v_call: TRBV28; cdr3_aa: ASSIDPTVGTDTQY